A selection of T cell receptor beta chains follows, all from one sample in a study of blood T cells in healthy people across ages. Via MiXCR, TCRdb re-called the 5' RACE reads, giving one row per CDR3 protein. Found here are roughly 930,000 distinct CDR3 sequences, around 48% of them singletons; the top ten hold over 10%. Sequenced material: blood. These receptors originate from a man between 25 and 39 years old in good health. Both conserved end residues are part of each CDR3. A D gene is named only where the DNA matches it firmly. Only part of the rows carry a size: once, few, many, or a class if the clone is expanded.

j_call: TRBJ2-1; v_call: TRBV4-1; d_call: TRBD2; clone_size: .; cdr3_nt: TGCGCCAGCAGCCCGAGGGGCGGGGGGGCCGGAACAACCGATGAGCAGTTCTTC; cdr3_aa: CASSPRGGGAGTTDEQFF
j_call: TRBJ1-2; v_call: TRBV19; d_call: .; clone_size: .; cdr3_nt: TGTGCCAGTAGTATCTTGAACTATGGCTACACCTTC; cdr3_aa: CASSILNYGYTF
j_call: TRBJ1-1; v_call: TRBV27; d_call: .; clone_size: few; cdr3_nt: TGTGCCAGCAGTCCGGTCGGGGCTAACACTGAAGCTTTCTTT; cdr3_aa: CASSPVGANTEAFF
j_call: TRBJ1-2; v_call: TRBV6-1; d_call: .; clone_size: .; cdr3_nt: TGTGCCAGCAGTGAGTTTTCTAACTATGGCTACACCTTC; cdr3_aa: CASSEFSNYGYTF
j_call: TRBJ2-5; v_call: TRBV12-3/TRBV12-4; d_call: .; clone_size: .; cdr3_nt: TGTGCCAGCAGCCGGGGACATGTCCAAGAGACCCAGTACTTC; cdr3_aa: CASSRGHVQETQYF
j_call: TRBJ2-7; v_call: TRBV29-1; d_call: .; clone_size: many; cdr3_nt: TGCAGTGCCCGGGACTCCTCCTACGAGCAGTACTTC; cdr3_aa: CSARDSSYEQYF
j_call: TRBJ2-7; v_call: TRBV29-1; d_call: TRBD1; clone_size: .; cdr3_nt: TGCAGCGTCAAAGGACAGGGCAGGGACGAGCAGTACTTC; cdr3_aa: CSVKGQGRDEQYF
j_call: TRBJ2-1; v_call: TRBV24-1; d_call: TRBD1; clone_size: few; cdr3_nt: TGTGCCACCAGTGGTGACAGGGACCTCTACAATGAGCAGTTCTTC; cdr3_aa: CATSGDRDLYNEQFF
j_call: TRBJ1-1; v_call: TRBV7-2; d_call: .; clone_size: .; cdr3_nt: TGTGCCAGCAGCTTATCCGCCAAGAACACTGAAGCTTTCTTT; cdr3_aa: CASSLSAKNTEAFF
j_call: TRBJ2-3; v_call: TRBV7-6; d_call: TRBD2; clone_size: .; cdr3_nt: TGTGCCAGCAGCTTACAGCGGGGGGGGAGCACAGATACGCAGTATTTT; cdr3_aa: CASSLQRGGSTDTQYF
j_call: TRBJ2-4; v_call: TRBV20-1; d_call: .; clone_size: .; cdr3_nt: TGCAGTGCTGATCCTGGACTCCCGATTCAGTACTTC; cdr3_aa: CSADPGLPIQYF
j_call: TRBJ2-5; v_call: TRBV6-5; d_call: .; clone_size: few; cdr3_nt: TGTGCCAGCAGTTACTCGATGCAGGTGAAGACCCAGTACTTC; cdr3_aa: CASSYSMQVKTQYF
j_call: TRBJ2-1; v_call: TRBV7-9; d_call: TRBD2; clone_size: few; cdr3_nt: TGTGCCAGCAGCTTACTAGCGGAGCCGGATGAGCAGTTCTTC; cdr3_aa: CASSLLAEPDEQFF
j_call: TRBJ1-4; v_call: TRBV9; d_call: .; clone_size: .; cdr3_nt: TGTGCCAGCAGCCAAAGCCCAAGTGAAAAACTGTTTTTT; cdr3_aa: CASSQSPSEKLFF
j_call: TRBJ2-5; v_call: TRBV18; d_call: TRBD1; clone_size: few; cdr3_nt: TGTGCCAGCTCACGATACAGGGGAGAAGAGCAGTACTTC; cdr3_aa: CASSRYRGEEQYF
j_call: TRBJ1-3; v_call: TRBV5-1; d_call: .; clone_size: .; cdr3_nt: TGCGCCAGCAGCTCAAGGCAGGGCCTCTCTGGAAACACCATATATTTT; cdr3_aa: CASSSRQGLSGNTIYF
j_call: TRBJ1-6; v_call: TRBV5-5; d_call: .; clone_size: few; cdr3_nt: TGTGCCAGCAGCTTATGGGACACCCCTAATTCACCCCTCCACTTT; cdr3_aa: CASSLWDTPNSPLHF
j_call: TRBJ2-7; v_call: TRBV12-3/TRBV12-4; d_call: TRBD1; clone_size: .; cdr3_nt: TGTGTCAGCAGTTTAGCGCAGGGGACAGGGAGTAACGAGCAGTACTTC; cdr3_aa: CVSSLAQGTGSNEQYF
j_call: TRBJ1-1; v_call: TRBV4-1; d_call: TRBD1; clone_size: .; cdr3_nt: TGCGCCAGCAGCCCCGACAGGGGGCAGGTCACTGAAGCTTTCTTT; cdr3_aa: CASSPDRGQVTEAFF
j_call: TRBJ2-3; v_call: TRBV6-5; d_call: .; clone_size: .; cdr3_nt: TGTGCCAGCAGTTACGGCGTTGGGGGCACAGATACGCAGTATTTT; cdr3_aa: CASSYGVGGTDTQYF
j_call: TRBJ2-1; v_call: TRBV4-3; d_call: TRBD2; clone_size: once; cdr3_nt: TGCGCCAGCAGCCAAGATGTGGGGACTAGCGGGGTTCGGGAGACCCAGTTCTTC; cdr3_aa: CASSQDVGTSGVRETQFF
j_call: TRBJ1-4; v_call: TRBV14; d_call: .; clone_size: once; cdr3_nt: TGTGCCAGCAGCCAAGAGTCGCCGGGAACTAATGAAAAACTGTTTTTT; cdr3_aa: CASSQESPGTNEKLFF
j_call: TRBJ1-1; v_call: TRBV4-1; d_call: .; clone_size: .; cdr3_nt: TGCGCCAGCAGCCAAGAAGGGTTCACTGAAGCTTTCTTT; cdr3_aa: CASSQEGFTEAFF
j_call: TRBJ1-1; v_call: TRBV4-2; d_call: .; clone_size: .; cdr3_nt: TGTGCCAGCAGCCAACCCCAAGGCCTCCCAAACACTGAAGCTTTCTTT; cdr3_aa: CASSQPQGLPNTEAFF
j_call: TRBJ1-2; v_call: TRBV3-1; d_call: .; clone_size: .; cdr3_nt: TGTGCCAGCAGTTTCACAGCCGGCTATGGCTACACCTTC; cdr3_aa: CASSFTAGYGYTF
j_call: TRBJ1-5; v_call: TRBV29-1; d_call: .; clone_size: .; cdr3_nt: TGCAGCGTTGCCCCTTCAGGGGTGGGCAATCAGCCCCAGCATTTT; cdr3_aa: CSVAPSGVGNQPQHF
j_call: TRBJ2-2; v_call: TRBV5-8; d_call: .; clone_size: .; cdr3_nt: TGTGCCAGCCGATTGGGGGGACAAGCGAACACCGGGGAGCTGTTTTTT; cdr3_aa: CASRLGGQANTGELFF
j_call: TRBJ1-2; v_call: TRBV10-3; d_call: .; clone_size: many; cdr3_nt: TGTGCCATCAGTGAGTCGGCAGCCCCCTATGGCTACACCTTC; cdr3_aa: CAISESAAPYGYTF
j_call: TRBJ1-1; v_call: TRBV6-1; d_call: .; clone_size: .; cdr3_nt: TGTGCCAGCAGTGAAGCATGGGCGAACACTGAAGCTTTCTTT; cdr3_aa: CASSEAWANTEAFF
j_call: TRBJ1-2; v_call: TRBV28; d_call: .; clone_size: once; cdr3_nt: TGTGCCGGCACTGAGACCCCCAGGGCCACCTATGGCTACACCTTC; cdr3_aa: CAGTETPRATYGYTF
j_call: TRBJ2-5; v_call: TRBV7-2; d_call: .; clone_size: .; cdr3_nt: TGTGCCAGCAGCTTAGGCCCTTCGGCGGAGACCCAGTACTTC; cdr3_aa: CASSLGPSAETQYF
j_call: TRBJ1-1; v_call: TRBV5-1; d_call: .; clone_size: .; cdr3_nt: TGCGCCAGCAGCTTGACCCCCAGACAGTGGAACACTGAAGCTTTCTTT; cdr3_aa: CASSLTPRQWNTEAFF
j_call: TRBJ2-5; v_call: TRBV7-9; d_call: TRBD2; clone_size: .; cdr3_nt: TGTGCCAGCAACCCCCGACTAGCGCTGGACCAAGAGACCCAGTACTTC; cdr3_aa: CASNPRLALDQETQYF
j_call: TRBJ1-1; v_call: TRBV27; d_call: TRBD1; clone_size: .; cdr3_nt: TGTGCCAGCAGGGGGACAGGGCCGGGGAGCACTGAAGCTTTCTTT; cdr3_aa: CASRGTGPGSTEAFF
j_call: TRBJ2-7; v_call: TRBV5-1; d_call: .; clone_size: .; cdr3_nt: TGCGCCAGCAGCCCCCACAGGGACGAGCAGTACTTC; cdr3_aa: CASSPHRDEQYF
j_call: TRBJ2-1; v_call: TRBV11-2; d_call: .; clone_size: .; cdr3_nt: TGTGCCAGCAGCTTAGGGATCCGGGGAAACAATGAGCAGTTCTTC; cdr3_aa: CASSLGIRGNNEQFF
j_call: TRBJ2-5; v_call: TRBV29-1; d_call: TRBD2; clone_size: .; cdr3_nt: TGCAGCGTTGAGTCGGTAGCGGGGGGGCTGACGGAGACCCAGTACTTC; cdr3_aa: CSVESVAGGLTETQYF
j_call: TRBJ1-1; v_call: TRBV20-1; d_call: TRBD1; clone_size: few; cdr3_nt: TGCAGTGCTCGGGACAGGGAGAACGCTGAAGCTTTCTTT; cdr3_aa: CSARDRENAEAFF
j_call: TRBJ2-3; v_call: TRBV2; d_call: TRBD1; clone_size: .; cdr3_nt: TGTGCCAGCATTCCGGGACAGCCCACCGCAGATACGCAGTATTTT; cdr3_aa: CASIPGQPTADTQYF
j_call: TRBJ2-3; v_call: TRBV2; d_call: .; clone_size: few; cdr3_nt: TGTGCCAGCAGCGGGGGACCCCAAACGCGTGGTACGCAGTATTTT; cdr3_aa: CASSGGPQTRGTQYF
j_call: TRBJ1-1; v_call: TRBV20-1; d_call: .; clone_size: few; cdr3_nt: TGCAGTGCTGGGGACCGGGAAGGAACTGAAGCTTTCTTT; cdr3_aa: CSAGDREGTEAFF
j_call: TRBJ2-7; v_call: TRBV24-1; d_call: .; clone_size: few; cdr3_nt: TGTGCCACCAGTGCTGGGGATTACGAGCAGTACTTC; cdr3_aa: CATSAGDYEQYF
j_call: TRBJ1-5; v_call: TRBV11-1; d_call: TRBD1; clone_size: .; cdr3_nt: TGTGCCAGCAGCTTACTTGGAGCCGCAAGTGGGACAGAAGATAGCAATCAGCCCCAGCATTTT; cdr3_aa: CASSLLGAASGTEDSNQPQHF
j_call: TRBJ2-1; v_call: TRBV9; d_call: TRBD2; clone_size: .; cdr3_nt: TGTGCCAGCAGCGTAACCTGGACTAGCGGCTACAATGAGCAGTTCTTC; cdr3_aa: CASSVTWTSGYNEQFF
j_call: TRBJ2-7; v_call: TRBV4-2; d_call: .; clone_size: .; cdr3_nt: TGTGCCAGCAGCCAAGCTGGACTTACCGGGTACGAGCAGTACTTC; cdr3_aa: CASSQAGLTGYEQYF
j_call: TRBJ2-5; v_call: TRBV3-1; d_call: .; clone_size: .; cdr3_nt: TGTGCCAGCAGCAATCCCGGTGGACGCCAAGAGACCCAGTACTTC; cdr3_aa: CASSNPGGRQETQYF
j_call: TRBJ1-2; v_call: TRBV4-1; d_call: .; clone_size: few; cdr3_nt: TGCGCCAGCAGCCAAGATCGGGGGCGAACCCCCCTTTATGGCTACACCTTC; cdr3_aa: CASSQDRGRTPLYGYTF
j_call: TRBJ2-7; v_call: TRBV7-2; d_call: .; clone_size: .; cdr3_nt: TGTGCCAGCAGCTGGGCGGCTTACTCCTCCTACGAGCAGTACTTC; cdr3_aa: CASSWAAYSSYEQYF
j_call: TRBJ2-7; v_call: TRBV29-1; d_call: .; clone_size: many; cdr3_nt: TGCAGCGTTGTAAGTGGGGGGTCCTACGAGCAGTACTTC; cdr3_aa: CSVVSGGSYEQYF
j_call: TRBJ2-5; v_call: TRBV12-3/TRBV12-4; d_call: TRBD2; clone_size: few; cdr3_nt: TGTGCCAGCAGACTAAAACTAGCGGGAGTAGAAGAGACCCAGTACTTC; cdr3_aa: CASRLKLAGVEETQYF
j_call: TRBJ2-7; v_call: TRBV7-2; d_call: .; clone_size: few; cdr3_nt: TGTGCCAGCAGCTCGGGACAACCGAGCTCCTACGAGCAGTACTTC; cdr3_aa: CASSSGQPSSYEQYF
j_call: TRBJ1-1; v_call: TRBV11-3; d_call: .; clone_size: .; cdr3_nt: TGTGCCAGCAGCCCTGGACAGTTTTTCGTTAACACTGAAGCTTTCTTT; cdr3_aa: CASSPGQFFVNTEAFF
j_call: TRBJ2-3; v_call: TRBV9; d_call: TRBD2; clone_size: few; cdr3_nt: TGTGCCAGCAGCGTCACTAGCGGGGTCCCAGATACGCAGTATTTT; cdr3_aa: CASSVTSGVPDTQYF
j_call: TRBJ2-5; v_call: TRBV3-1; d_call: .; clone_size: .; cdr3_nt: TGTGCCAGCAGCCAAGATAAATCTCGGGAGACCCAGTACTTC; cdr3_aa: CASSQDKSRETQYF
j_call: TRBJ1-2; v_call: TRBV20-1; d_call: TRBD1; clone_size: .; cdr3_nt: TGCAGTGCTAGGGGGACAGGGGGAGTACACCTGGATGGCTACACCTTC; cdr3_aa: CSARGTGGVHLDGYTF
j_call: TRBJ2-1; v_call: TRBV7-3; d_call: .; clone_size: few; cdr3_nt: TGTGCCAGCAGCAAATCCCCCGGGACGGGAGTCTACAATGAGCAGTTCTTC; cdr3_aa: CASSKSPGTGVYNEQFF
j_call: TRBJ1-1; v_call: TRBV20-1; d_call: .; clone_size: .; cdr3_nt: TGCAGTGCTAGAGCAGGGGACACTGAAGCTTTCTTT; cdr3_aa: CSARAGDTEAFF
j_call: TRBJ1-2; v_call: TRBV20-1; d_call: .; clone_size: .; cdr3_nt: TGCAGTGCACCGGACGAAACTAACTATGGCTACACCTTC; cdr3_aa: CSAPDETNYGYTF
j_call: TRBJ1-1; v_call: TRBV29-1; d_call: TRBD1; clone_size: .; cdr3_nt: TGCAGCTTTCGACAGGGTTTCGGCACTGAAGCTTTCTTT; cdr3_aa: CSFRQGFGTEAFF